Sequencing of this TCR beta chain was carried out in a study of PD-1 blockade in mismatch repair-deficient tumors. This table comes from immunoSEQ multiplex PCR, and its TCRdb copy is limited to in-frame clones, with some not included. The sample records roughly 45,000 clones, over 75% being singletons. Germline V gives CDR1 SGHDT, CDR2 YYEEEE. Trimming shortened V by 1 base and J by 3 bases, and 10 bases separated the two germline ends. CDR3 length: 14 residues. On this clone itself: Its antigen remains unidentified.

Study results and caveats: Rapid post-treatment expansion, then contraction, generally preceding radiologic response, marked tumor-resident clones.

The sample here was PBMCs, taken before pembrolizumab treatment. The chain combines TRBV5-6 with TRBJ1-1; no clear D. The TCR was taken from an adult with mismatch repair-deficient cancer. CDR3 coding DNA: TGTGCCAGCAGCTTGTGGATGAAGTACACTGAAGCTTTCTTT. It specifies CASSLWMKYTEAFF.